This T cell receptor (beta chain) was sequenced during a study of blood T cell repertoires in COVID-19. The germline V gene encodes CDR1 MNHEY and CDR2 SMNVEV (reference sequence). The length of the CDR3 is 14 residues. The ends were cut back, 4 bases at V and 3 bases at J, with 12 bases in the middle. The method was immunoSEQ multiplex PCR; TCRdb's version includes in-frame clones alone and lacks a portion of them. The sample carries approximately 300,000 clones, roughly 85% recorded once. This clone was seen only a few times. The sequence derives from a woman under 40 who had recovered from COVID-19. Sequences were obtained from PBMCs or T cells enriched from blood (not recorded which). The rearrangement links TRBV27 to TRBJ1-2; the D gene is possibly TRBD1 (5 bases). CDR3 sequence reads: CASSSRTPHYGYTF. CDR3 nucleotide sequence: TGTGCCAGCAGTTCCCGGACACCCCACTATGGCTACACCTTC.